The 9 T cell receptor beta chains listed next were all sequenced from one sample in a study of breast tumors, draining lymph nodes, adjacent tissues. Axillary draining lymph nodes of breast cancer patients supplied the node samples. TCRdb re-called the multiplex PCR reads with MiXCR, one entry per CDR3 protein. The table records 150,000 to 250,000 distinct CDR3 sequences, approximately 31% of them present only once. The specimen sequenced was axillary lymph node tissue. Receptors were obtained from a female donor with breast cancer. Some clones in this sample may be carry-over from other donors' samples.

This clonotype was picked up many times. This rearrangement joins TRBV7-9 to TRBJ2-2; the D is unclear. Germline CDR1 reads SEHNR; CDR2 reads FQNEAQ (reference sequence). The ends were cut back, 8 bases at V and 2 bases at J, with 9 bases in the middle. This CDR3 comprises 13 residues. In nucleotides, the CDR3 is TGTGCCAGCTCCTTGTCTAACACCGGGGAGCTGTTTTTT. It encodes CASSLSNTGELFF.

This clonotype was counted ten times or more. This sequence joins TRBV3-1 and TRBJ1-6, with D possibly TRBD1 on 6 matching bases. The CDR3 spans 14 residues. The germline V gene encodes CDR1 LGHDT and CDR2 YNNKEL (reference sequence). With 5 bases removed from V and 5 bases from J, the gap between germline ends came to 10 bases. CDR3 residues: CASSGWTDNSPLHF. CDR3 in DNA: TGTGCCAGCAGCGGATGGACAGATAATTCACCCCTCCACTTT. The entire variable domain, with the rest obtained from reference TRBV3-1 and TRBJ1-6, is as follows: DTAVSQTPKYLVTQMGNDKSIKCEQNLGHDTMYWYKQDSKKFLKIMFSYNNKELIINETVPNRFSPKSPDKAHLNLHINSLELGDSAVYFCASSGWTDNSPLHFGNGTRLTVT.

This clonotype showed up just a few times. This may come from a read error, since a much larger clone is one base off. This chain links TRBV30 with TRBJ2-5; D ambiguous. The CDR3 extends over 12 amino acids. Trimming took 0 bases from V and 7 from J, leaving 9 bases between them. CDR1 is GTSNPN and CDR2 is SVGIG in the germline V gene (reference sequence). Here the CDR3 reads CAWSVPLGTQYF. The CDR3 DNA reads as TGTGCCTGGAGTGTCCCCCTCGGGACCCAGTACTTC.

Ten or more counts support this clonotype. V gene TRBV15 combines with J gene TRBJ2-2, with 9 nucleotides matching TRBD2. The CDR3 has 16 residues. The germline V gene has CDR1 LNHNV and CDR2 YYDKDF (reference sequence). Trimming took 7 bases from V and 6 from J; bases not matched to a gene: 12. This CDR3 reads CATNSQPGLASGELFF. The CDR3 DNA is TGTGCCACCAATTCACAACCGGGACTAGCTTCCGGGGAGCTGTTTTTT. Combining the CDR3 with reference TRBV15 and TRBJ2-2 gives the whole variable domain DAMVIQNPRYQVTQFGKPVTLSCSQTLNHNVMYWYQQKSSQAPKLLFHYYDKDFNNEADTPDNFQSRRPNTSFCFLDIRSPGLGDTAMYLCATNSQPGLASGELFFGEGSRLTVL.

This clonotype came up many times. This chain uses TRBV2 with TRBJ1-1, with D perhaps TRBD1 (5 bases). The CDR3 runs to 14 residues. The V gene's germline CDR1 is SNHLY and CDR2 FYNNEI. The V end was cut by 4 bases, the J end by 6 bases, with 15 bases between. The chain's CDR3 is CASSGWGMGSEAFF. CDR3 nucleotides: TGTGCCAGCAGTGGTTGGGGGATGGGCTCTGAAGCTTTCTTT.

This clonotype was counted at least ten times. The chain carries TRBV4-1 and TRBJ1-6; D is unclear. Deletions cut 5 bases from V and 10 bases from J, with 15 bases between. The germline V gene encodes CDR1 MGHRA and CDR2 YSYEKL. The CDR3 sequence is 14 residues long. CDR3 nucleotide sequence: TGCGCCAGCAGCTCACCATTGGGTGGGTCACCCCTCCACTTT. Encoded protein: CASSSPLGGSPLHF.

Here the CDR3 reads CSASRQAWQPQHF. The CDR3, as DNA: TGCAGTGCTTCCCGACAGGCGTGGCAGCCCCAGCATTTT. The J gene is TRBJ1-5, the V gene TRBV20-1; possibly TRBD1 for D (6 bases). This CDR3 is 13 amino acids long. From germline, CDR1 is DFQATT and CDR2 SNEGSKA (reference sequence). Trimming left V 5 bases short and J 7 bases short, with 15 bases between.

CDR3 sequence reads: CASSRLRDTEAFF. CDR3 DNA: TGTGCCAGCTCACGCCTTAGGGACACTGAAGCTTTCTTT. The chain is built from TRBV18 and TRBJ1-1; D uncertain. The CDR3 length is 13 residues. With 4 bases removed from V and 3 bases from J, the gap between germline ends came to 9 bases. Germline CDR1 and CDR2: KGHSH and LQKENI.

This clonotype showed up many times. The rearrangement joins TRBV29-1 to TRBJ2-3, with D tentatively TRBD1 (6 bases). The germline V gene encodes CDR1 SQVTM and CDR2 ANQGSEA. CDR3 length: 13 residues. The ends were cut back, 3 bases at V and 3 bases at J, with 10 bases in the middle. This CDR3 reads CSVEKGVTDTQYF. CDR3 coding DNA: TGCAGCGTTGAGAAGGGGGTAACAGATACGCAGTATTTT.